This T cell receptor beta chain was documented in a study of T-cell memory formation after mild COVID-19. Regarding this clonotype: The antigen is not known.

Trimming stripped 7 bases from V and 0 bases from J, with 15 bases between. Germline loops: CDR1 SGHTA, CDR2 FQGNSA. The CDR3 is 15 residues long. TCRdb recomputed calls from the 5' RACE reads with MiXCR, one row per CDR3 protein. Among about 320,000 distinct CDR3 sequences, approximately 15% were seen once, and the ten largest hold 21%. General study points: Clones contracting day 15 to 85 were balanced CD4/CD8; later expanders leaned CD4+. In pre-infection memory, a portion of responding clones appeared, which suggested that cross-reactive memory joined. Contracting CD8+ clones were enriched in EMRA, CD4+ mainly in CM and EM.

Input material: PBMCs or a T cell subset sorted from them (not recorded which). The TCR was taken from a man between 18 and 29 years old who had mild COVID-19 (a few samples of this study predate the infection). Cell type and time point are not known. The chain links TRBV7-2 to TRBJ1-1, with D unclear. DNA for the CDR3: TGTGCCAGCAACCCCTCGACGGGGATGAACACTGAAGCTTTCTTT. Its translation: CASNPSTGMNTEAFF.